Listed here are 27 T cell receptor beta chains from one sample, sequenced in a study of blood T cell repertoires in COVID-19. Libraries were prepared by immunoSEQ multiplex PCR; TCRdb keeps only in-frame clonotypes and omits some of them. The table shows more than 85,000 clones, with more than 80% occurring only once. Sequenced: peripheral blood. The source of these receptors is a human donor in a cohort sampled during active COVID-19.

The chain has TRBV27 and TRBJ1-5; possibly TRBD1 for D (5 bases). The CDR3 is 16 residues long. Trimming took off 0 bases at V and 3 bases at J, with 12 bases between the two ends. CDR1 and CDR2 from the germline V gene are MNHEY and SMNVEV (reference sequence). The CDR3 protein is CASSLSPTGDNQPQHF. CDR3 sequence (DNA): TGTGCCAGCAGTTTATCCCCGACGGGGGACAATCAGCCCCAGCATTTT.

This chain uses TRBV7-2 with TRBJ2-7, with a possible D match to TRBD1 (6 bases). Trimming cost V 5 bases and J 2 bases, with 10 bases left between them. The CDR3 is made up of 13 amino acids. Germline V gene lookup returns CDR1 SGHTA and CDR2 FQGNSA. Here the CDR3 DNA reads TGTGCCAGCAGCGACGGACAGACCTACGAGCAGTACTTC. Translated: CASSDGQTYEQYF. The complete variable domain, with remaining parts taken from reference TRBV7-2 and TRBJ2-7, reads GAGVSQSPSNKVTEKGKDVELRCDPISGHTALYWYRQSLGQGLEFLIYFQGNSAPDKSGLPSDRFSAERTGGSVSTLTIQRTQQEDSAVYLCASSDGQTYEQYFGPGTRLTVT.

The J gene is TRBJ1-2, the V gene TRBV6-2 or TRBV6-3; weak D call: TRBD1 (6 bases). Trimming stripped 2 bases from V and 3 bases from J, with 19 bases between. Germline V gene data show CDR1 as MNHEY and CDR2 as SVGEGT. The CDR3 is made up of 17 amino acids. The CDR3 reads CASSYNRVQAVDYGYTF. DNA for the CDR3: TGTGCCAGCAGTTACAACAGGGTCCAGGCCGTCGACTATGGCTACACCTTC.

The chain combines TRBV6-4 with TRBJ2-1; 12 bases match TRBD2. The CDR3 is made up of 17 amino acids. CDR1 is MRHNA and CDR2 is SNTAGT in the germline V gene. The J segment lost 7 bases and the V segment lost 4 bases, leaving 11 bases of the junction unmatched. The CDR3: CASSVVGTSGFGNEQFF. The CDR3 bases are TGTGCCAGCAGTGTAGTCGGGACTAGCGGGTTCGGAAATGAGCAGTTCTTC.

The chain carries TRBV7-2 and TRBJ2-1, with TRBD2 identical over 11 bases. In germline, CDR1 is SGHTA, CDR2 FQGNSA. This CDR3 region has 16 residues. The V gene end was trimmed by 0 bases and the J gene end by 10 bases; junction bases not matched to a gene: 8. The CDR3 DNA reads TGTGCCAGCAGCTTAGCGCGGTCTAGCGGGGGGCGGGAGCAGTTCTTC. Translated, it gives CASSLARSSGGREQFF.

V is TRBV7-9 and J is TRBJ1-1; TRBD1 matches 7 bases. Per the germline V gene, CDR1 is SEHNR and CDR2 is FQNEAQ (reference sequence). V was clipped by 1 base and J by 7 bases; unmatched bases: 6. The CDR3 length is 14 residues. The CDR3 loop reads CASSLVQGTVEAFF. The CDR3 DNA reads TGTGCCAGCAGCTTAGTCCAGGGGACAGTTGAAGCTTTCTTT.

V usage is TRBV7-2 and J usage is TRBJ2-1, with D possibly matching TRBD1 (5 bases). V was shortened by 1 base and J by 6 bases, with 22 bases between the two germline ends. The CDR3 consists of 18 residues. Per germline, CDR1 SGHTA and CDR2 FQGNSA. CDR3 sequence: CASSLEALAAGHPNEQFF. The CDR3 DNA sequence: TGTGCCAGCAGCTTAGAGGCGTTGGCGGCAGGGCACCCCAATGAGCAGTTCTTC.

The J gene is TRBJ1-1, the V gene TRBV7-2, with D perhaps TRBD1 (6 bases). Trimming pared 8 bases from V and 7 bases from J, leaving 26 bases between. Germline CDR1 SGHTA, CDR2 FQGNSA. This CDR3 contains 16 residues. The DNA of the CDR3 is TGTGCCAGCGACGTGACAAAAACCGGGGGGCGAGGTGAAGCTTTCTTT. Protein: CASDVTKTGGRGEAFF. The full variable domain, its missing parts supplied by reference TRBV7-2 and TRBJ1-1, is GAGVSQSPSNKVTEKGKDVELRCDPISGHTALYWYRQSLGQGLEFLIYFQGNSAPDKSGLPSDRFSAERTGGSVSTLTIQRTQQEDSAVYLCASDVTKTGGRGEAFFGQGTRLTVV.

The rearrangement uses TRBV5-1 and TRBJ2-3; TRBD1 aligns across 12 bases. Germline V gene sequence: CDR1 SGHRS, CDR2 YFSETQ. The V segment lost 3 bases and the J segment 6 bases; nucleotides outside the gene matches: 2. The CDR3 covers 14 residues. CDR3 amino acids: CASSSGQGADTQYF. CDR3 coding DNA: TGCGCCAGCAGCTCGGGACAGGGGGCCGATACGCAGTATTTT.

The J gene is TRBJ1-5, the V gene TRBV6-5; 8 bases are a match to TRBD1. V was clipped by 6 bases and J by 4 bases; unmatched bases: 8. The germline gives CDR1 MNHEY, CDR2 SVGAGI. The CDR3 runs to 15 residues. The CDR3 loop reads CASREGQAKNQPQHF. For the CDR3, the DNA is TGTGCCAGCAGAGAGGGACAGGCGAAAAATCAGCCCCAGCATTTT.

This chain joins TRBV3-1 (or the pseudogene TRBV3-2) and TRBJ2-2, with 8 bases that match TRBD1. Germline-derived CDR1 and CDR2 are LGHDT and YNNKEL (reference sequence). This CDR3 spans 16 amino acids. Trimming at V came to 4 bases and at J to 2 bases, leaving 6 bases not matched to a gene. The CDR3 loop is CASSPGTGGNTGELFF. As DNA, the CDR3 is TGTGCCAGCAGCCCGGGGACAGGAGGAAACACCGGGGAGCTGTTTTTT.

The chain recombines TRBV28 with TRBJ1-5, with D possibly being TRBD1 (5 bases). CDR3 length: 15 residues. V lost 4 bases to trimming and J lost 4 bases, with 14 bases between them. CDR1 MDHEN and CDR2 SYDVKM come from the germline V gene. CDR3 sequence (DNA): TGTGCCAGCAGTTCACCGGGGGGAGGAAATCAGCCCCAGCATTTT. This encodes CASSSPGGGNQPQHF.

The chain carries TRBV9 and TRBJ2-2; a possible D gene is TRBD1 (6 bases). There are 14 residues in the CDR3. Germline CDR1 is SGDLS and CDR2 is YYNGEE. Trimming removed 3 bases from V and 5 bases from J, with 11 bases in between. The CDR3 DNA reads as TGTGCCAGCAGCGGAATAACAGGGACCGGGGAGCTGTTTTTT. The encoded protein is CASSGITGTGELFF.

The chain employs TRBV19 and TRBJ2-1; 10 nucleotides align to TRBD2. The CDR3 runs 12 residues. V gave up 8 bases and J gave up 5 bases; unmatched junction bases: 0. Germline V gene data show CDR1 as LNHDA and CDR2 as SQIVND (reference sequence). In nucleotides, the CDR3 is TGTGCCAGTGGACTAGCGGACAATGAGCAGTTCTTC. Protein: CASGLADNEQFF.

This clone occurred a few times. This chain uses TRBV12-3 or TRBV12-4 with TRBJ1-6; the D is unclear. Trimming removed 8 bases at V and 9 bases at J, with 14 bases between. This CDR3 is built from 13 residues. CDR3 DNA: TGTGCCAGCGGAGATATTAGCGCTTCACCCCTCCACTTT. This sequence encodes CASGDISASPLHF.

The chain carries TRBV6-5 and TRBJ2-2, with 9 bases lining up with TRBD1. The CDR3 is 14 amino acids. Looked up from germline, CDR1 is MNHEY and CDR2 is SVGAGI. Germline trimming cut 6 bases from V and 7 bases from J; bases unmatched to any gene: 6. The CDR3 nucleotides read TGTGCCAGCAGACAGGGGGCGCCGAGCGGGGAGCTGTTTTTT. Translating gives CASRQGAPSGELFF.

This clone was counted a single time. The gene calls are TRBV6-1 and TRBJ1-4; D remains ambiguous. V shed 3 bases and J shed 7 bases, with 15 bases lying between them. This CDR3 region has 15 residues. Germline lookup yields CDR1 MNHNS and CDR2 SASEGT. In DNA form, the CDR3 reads TGTGCCAGCAGTGAGACCCGGGGTAGCAGTGAAAAACTGTTTTTT. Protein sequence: CASSETRGSSEKLFF.

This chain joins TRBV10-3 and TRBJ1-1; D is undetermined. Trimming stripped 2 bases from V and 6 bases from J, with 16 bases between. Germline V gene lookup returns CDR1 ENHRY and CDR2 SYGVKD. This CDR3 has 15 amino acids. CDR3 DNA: TGTGCCATCAGTGAGGACGGAGCCCATCGCGCTGAAGCTTTCTTT. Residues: CAISEDGAHRAEAFF.

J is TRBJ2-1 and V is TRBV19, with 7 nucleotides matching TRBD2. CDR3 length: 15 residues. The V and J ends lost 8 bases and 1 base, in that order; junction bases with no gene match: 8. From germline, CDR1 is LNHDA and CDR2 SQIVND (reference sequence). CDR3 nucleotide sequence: TGTGCCAGTCAAGTTGCGGGAGTATCCTACAATGAGCAGTTCTTC. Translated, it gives CASQVAGVSYNEQFF.

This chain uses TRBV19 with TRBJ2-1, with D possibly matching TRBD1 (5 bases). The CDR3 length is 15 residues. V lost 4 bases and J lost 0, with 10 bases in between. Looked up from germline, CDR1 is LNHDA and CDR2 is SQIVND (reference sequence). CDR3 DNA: TGTGCCAGTAGTAAACAGGAGAGCTCCTACAATGAGCAGTTCTTC. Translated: CASSKQESSYNEQFF.

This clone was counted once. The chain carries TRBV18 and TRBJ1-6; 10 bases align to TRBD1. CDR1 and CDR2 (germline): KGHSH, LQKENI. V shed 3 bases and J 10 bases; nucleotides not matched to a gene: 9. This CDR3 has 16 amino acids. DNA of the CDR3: TGTGCCAGCTCACCCGAGTCCCGGGACAGGGGATCACCCCTCCACTTT. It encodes CASSPESRDRGSPLHF.

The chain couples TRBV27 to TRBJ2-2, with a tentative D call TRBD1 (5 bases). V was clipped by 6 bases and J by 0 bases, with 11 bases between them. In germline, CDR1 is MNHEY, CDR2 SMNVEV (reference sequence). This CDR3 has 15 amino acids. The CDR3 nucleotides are TGTGCCAGCAGGGCTCGACAGTCGAACACCGGGGAGCTGTTTTTT. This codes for CASRARQSNTGELFF.

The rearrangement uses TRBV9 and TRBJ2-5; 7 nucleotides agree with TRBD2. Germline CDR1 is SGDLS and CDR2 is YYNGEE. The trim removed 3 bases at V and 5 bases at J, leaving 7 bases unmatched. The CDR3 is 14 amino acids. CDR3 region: CASSATLATETQYF. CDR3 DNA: TGTGCCAGCAGCGCAACACTAGCGACGGAGACCCAGTACTTC.

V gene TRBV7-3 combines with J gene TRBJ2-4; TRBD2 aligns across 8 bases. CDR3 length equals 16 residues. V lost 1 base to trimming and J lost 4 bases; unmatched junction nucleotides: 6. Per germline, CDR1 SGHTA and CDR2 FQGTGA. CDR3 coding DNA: TGTGCCAGCAGCTTAAATATAGCGGGGACAAAAAACATTCAGTACTTC. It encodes CASSLNIAGTKNIQYF.

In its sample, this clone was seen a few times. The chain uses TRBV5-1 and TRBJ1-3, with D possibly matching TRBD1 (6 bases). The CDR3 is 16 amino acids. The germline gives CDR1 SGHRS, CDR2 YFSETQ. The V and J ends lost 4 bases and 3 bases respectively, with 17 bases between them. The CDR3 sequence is CASSPYGGGRGNTIYF. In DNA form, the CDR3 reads TGCGCCAGCAGCCCATACGGGGGGGGCCGTGGAAACACCATATATTTT.

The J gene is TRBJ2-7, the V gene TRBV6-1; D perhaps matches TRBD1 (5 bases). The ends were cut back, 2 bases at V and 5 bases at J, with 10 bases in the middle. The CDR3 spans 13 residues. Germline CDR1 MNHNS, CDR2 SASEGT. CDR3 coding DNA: TGTGCCAGCAGTGAACAGGGCTGGGACGAGCAGTACTTC. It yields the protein CASSEQGWDEQYF.

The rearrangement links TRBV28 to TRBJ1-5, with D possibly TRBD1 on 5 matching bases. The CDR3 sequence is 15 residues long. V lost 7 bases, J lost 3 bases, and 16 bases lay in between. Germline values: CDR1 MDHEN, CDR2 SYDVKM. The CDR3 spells CASTAGGASNQPQHF. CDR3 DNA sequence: TGTGCCAGCACCGCTGGAGGGGCTTCCAATCAGCCCCAGCATTTT.